The 5 T cell receptor beta chains below were found in one sample sequenced in a study of control samples from healthy donors and cancer patients. Measured with immunoSEQ multiplex PCR; TCRdb has only the in-frame clones, and not every one. This sample has 130,000 or so clones, with 85% to 90% found just once. The material sequenced was PBMCs. The receptors stem from a man aged 50-60 years with head and neck cancer.

The chain uses TRBV27 and TRBJ2-7, with D possibly TRBD1 on 5 matching bases. Germline CDR1 reads MNHEY; CDR2 reads SMNVEV (reference sequence). V was pared by 6 bases and J by 7 bases, with 13 bases between. The CDR3 sequence is 12 residues long. The CDR3 here is CASSPSGLEQYF. For the CDR3, the DNA is TGTGCCAGCAGCCCCTCAGGGTTAGAGCAGTACTTC.

Only a few counts were recorded for this clone. The chain joins TRBV6-6 to TRBJ2-3, with no clear D. The germline gives CDR1 MNHNY, CDR2 SVGAGI (reference sequence). The CDR3 runs 13 residues. The ends were cut back, 6 bases at V and 1 base at J, with 8 bases in the middle. As DNA, the CDR3 is TGTGCCAGCAGACTAAGTGGCACAGATACGCAGTATTTT. Encoded protein: CASRLSGTDTQYF.

V gene TRBV3-1 (or the pseudogene TRBV3-2) combines with J gene TRBJ1-3; D is perhaps TRBD1 (6 bases). The V end lost 0 bases, the J end lost 2 bases, and 8 bases lay between the germline ends. This CDR3 is 15 amino acids long. CDR1 and CDR2 from the germline V gene are LGHDT and YNNKEL (reference sequence). The CDR3 region is CASSQEGGTGNTIYF. The DNA of the CDR3 is TGTGCCAGCAGCCAAGAGGGGGGCACTGGAAACACCATATATTTT.

The rearrangement joins TRBV6-4 to TRBJ2-1; a possible D gene is TRBD1 (6 bases). From germline, CDR1 is MRHNA and CDR2 SNTAGT. The CDR3 loop spans 13 amino acids. V was clipped by 2 bases and J by 9 bases, with 11 bases between them. The CDR3: CASSDQDSGEQFF. In DNA, the CDR3 is TGTGCCAGCAGTGACCAGGACAGTGGTGAGCAGTTCTTC.

The chain links TRBV2 to TRBJ2-7; the match to TRBD2 covers 8 bases. This CDR3 has 15 residues. Unmatched junction bases numbered 8, after V lost 3 bases and J lost 4 bases. The germline CDR1 and CDR2 sequences are SNHLY and FYNNEI. DNA for the CDR3: TGTGCCAGCAGTGAGGCGGGAGGAAGAAGTTACGAGCAGTACTTC. Its translation: CASSEAGGRSYEQYF.